This T cell receptor (beta chain) was identified in a study of T cells expressing NK-cell markers (dated by TCRdb to 2018 to 2020). Regarding the study in general: In sorted CD3+CD56+NKG2C+, CD3+CD56+NKG2C- and CD3+CD56-NKG2C+ T-cell subsets from about 8 donors, TCR beta-chain repertoires were profiled. Illumina HiSeq 2000/2500, MiSeq or NextSeq was used to sequence libraries as 2 x 150 bp reads. Among the eight sequenced donors, only one was HCMV-seronegative, while the other seven were HCMV-seropositive. Randomly selected healthy volunteers, three men and five women, were used as the eight sequenced donors. Overall results and qualifications from the work: In more than five donors, the dominant CD3+CD56+NKG2C+ clonotypes were found to rank among the top 10 CD8+ clonotypes and to make up roughly 1.0-7.0% of CD8+ T cells. Those dominant clonotypes were again the most abundant among CD3+CD56-NKG2C+ cells in a handful of donors, at about 25-65%. Whether the expanded NKG2C-expressing T cell clones were specific for HCMV antigens remained unclear.

TCRdb lists the instrument as Illumina HiSeq 2000. TCR beta cDNA libraries were made by 5'RACE template switching that added a universal primer site and unique molecular identifiers. Priming for cDNA synthesis came from the TCR beta constant segment, and two successive PCR amplification steps followed. Regarding the original processing steps: Reads were demultiplexed and grouped by UMI with MIGEC, and clonotypes were assembled and quantified with MiTCR. To exclude erroneous sequences, any TCR cDNA sequence not supported by at least two reads was discarded. The tcR package was used for downstream repertoire analysis, and clonotypes were matched across fractions by CDR3 nucleotide sequence plus V segment. VDJmatch was used to annotate antigen specificity against VDJdb, with one amino acid substitution in CDR3 permitted. Based on TCRdb reprocessing of the reads, there is one entry per CDR3 protein sequence, and DNA is missing. These V and J calls rely on TCRdb rather than the paper's analysis. This specimen's table enumerates over 350,000 distinct CDR3 sequences. Around 11% of the sample lies in the top ten.

HCMV serostatus was determined by detecting HCMV-specific IgG in serum with a commercial ELISA kit. Ficoll density gradient centrifugation was used to isolate peripheral blood mononuclear cells from blood. CDR1 and CDR2, looked up from the germline V gene, are SGDLS and YYNGEE. Counted from cysteine to phenylalanine, this CDR3 has 16 amino acids. DNA was not recorded. Comments on this clonotype: Its antigen is still unknown.

The sequenced material came from blood T cells: a sorted CD56 or NKG2C T cell subset, CD4+ or CD8+ T cells, or bulk PBMC T cells (not recorded which). The TCR comes from a woman aged 45-65 years in good health. Donor details come from another sample of the same person, matched by shared clones. In this chain, TRBV9 is recombined with TRBJ2-1; the D call of TRBD2 rests on TCRdb alone, since no DNA is present to check it. CDR3 sequence: CASSVGPSGSDNEQFF.